This entry is about one T cell receptor (beta chain). Investigators isolated RNA and reverse transcribed it into cDNA to act as the sequencing template. TCRdb's table, derived via immunoSEQ multiplex PCR, lists solely in-frame clones and lacks some. The sample lists roughly 280,000 clones, about 62% occurring once. The treatment is: oral pan-JAK inhibitor, 5-10 mg twice daily. The CDR3 contains 16 residues. With V trimmed by 0 bases and J by 0 bases, 5 bases remained unmatched. Germline CDR1 and CDR2: SGHRS and YFSETQ. These data originate in a study of CD8+ T cells in alopecia areata. V is TRBV5-1 and J is TRBJ2-7; 8 nucleotides align to TRBD1. The TCR sequence derives from a human donor with alopecia areata. Material: CD4+ T cells sorted from blood, obtained between weeks 51 and 54, from a patient treated with tofacitinib. The CDR3, as DNA: TGCGCCAGCAGCTTGGACGGACAGGGCTTCTCCTACGAGCAGTACTTC. This encodes CASSLDGQGFSYEQYF.